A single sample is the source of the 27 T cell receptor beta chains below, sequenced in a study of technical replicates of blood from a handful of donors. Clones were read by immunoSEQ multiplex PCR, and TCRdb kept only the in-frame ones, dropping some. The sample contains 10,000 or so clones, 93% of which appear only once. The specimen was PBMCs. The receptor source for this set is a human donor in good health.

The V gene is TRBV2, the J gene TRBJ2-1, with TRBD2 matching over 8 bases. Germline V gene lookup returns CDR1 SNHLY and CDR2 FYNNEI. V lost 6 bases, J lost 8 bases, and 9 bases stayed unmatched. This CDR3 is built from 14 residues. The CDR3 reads CASRSGLVFDEQFF. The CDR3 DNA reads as TGTGCCAGCAGGTCGGGACTAGTGTTCGATGAGCAGTTCTTC.

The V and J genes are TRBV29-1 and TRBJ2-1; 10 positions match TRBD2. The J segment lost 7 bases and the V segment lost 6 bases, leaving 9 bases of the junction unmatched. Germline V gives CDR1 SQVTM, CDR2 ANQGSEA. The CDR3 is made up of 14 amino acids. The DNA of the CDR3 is TGCAGCGTCTTCCTAGCGGGAGTAGCAAATGAGCAGTTCTTC. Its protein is CSVFLAGVANEQFF.

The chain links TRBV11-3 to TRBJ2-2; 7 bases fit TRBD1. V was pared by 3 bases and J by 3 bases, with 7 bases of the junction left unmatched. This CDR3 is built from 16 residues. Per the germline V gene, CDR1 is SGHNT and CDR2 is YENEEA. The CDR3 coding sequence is TGTGCCAGCAGCTTGCAAAGGGGGCTTCACACCGGGGAGCTGTTTTTT. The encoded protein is CASSLQRGLHTGELFF.

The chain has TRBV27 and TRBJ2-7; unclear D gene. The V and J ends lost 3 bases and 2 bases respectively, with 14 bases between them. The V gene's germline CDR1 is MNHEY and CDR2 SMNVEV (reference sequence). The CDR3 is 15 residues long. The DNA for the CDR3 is TGTGCCAGCAGTTTTGGTGGCCTGTTTCCCTACGAGCAGTACTTC. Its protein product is CASSFGGLFPYEQYF.

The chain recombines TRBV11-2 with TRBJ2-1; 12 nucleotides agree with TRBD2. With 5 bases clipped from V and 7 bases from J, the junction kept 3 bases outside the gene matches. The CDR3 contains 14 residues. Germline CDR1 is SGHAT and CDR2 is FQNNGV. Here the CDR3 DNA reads TGTGCCAGCAGCCCTGGGACTAGCGGGAATGAGCAGTTCTTC. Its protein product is CASSPGTSGNEQFF.

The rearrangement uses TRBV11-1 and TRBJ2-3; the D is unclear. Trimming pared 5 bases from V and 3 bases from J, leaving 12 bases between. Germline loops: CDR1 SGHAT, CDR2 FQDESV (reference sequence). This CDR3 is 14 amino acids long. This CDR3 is CASSLRLRTDTQYF. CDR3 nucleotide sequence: TGTGCCAGCAGCCTGCGCCTCAGGACAGATACGCAGTATTTT.

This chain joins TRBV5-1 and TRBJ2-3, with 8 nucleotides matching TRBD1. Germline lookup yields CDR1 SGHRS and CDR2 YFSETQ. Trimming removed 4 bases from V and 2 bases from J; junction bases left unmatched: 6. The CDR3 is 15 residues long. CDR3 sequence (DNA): TGCGCCAGCAGCCCGGGACAGGAATACACAGATACGCAGTATTTT. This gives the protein CASSPGQEYTDTQYF.

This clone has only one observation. The CDR3 nucleotides are TGTGCCAGCAGCCAAGAACCCAGGGGGGAGACCCAGTACTTC. It specifies CASSQEPRGETQYF. This chain uses TRBV4-2 with TRBJ2-5; the match to TRBD1 covers 7 bases. The CDR3 covers 14 residues. The V gene end was trimmed by 0 bases and the J gene end by 5 bases; junction bases not matched to a gene: 3. Germline CDR1 and CDR2: LGHNA and YNFKEQ.

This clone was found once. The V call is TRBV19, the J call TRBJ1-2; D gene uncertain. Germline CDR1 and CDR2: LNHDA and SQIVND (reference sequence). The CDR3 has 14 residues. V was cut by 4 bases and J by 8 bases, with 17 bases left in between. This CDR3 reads CASSTRAVVKGYTF. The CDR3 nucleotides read TGTGCCAGTAGTACGAGGGCCGTCGTTAAGGGCTACACCTTC.

The CDR3 region has the DNA TGTGCCTGGAGAGGGGGACAGCGATCCCAAGAGACCCAGTACTTC. It encodes CAWRGGQRSQETQYF. V usage is TRBV30 and J usage is TRBJ2-5, with 7 nucleotides matching TRBD1. The germline V gene encodes CDR1 GTSNPN and CDR2 SVGIG (reference sequence). The CDR3 sequence is 15 residues long. Germline trimming cut 3 bases from V and 1 base from J; bases unmatched to any gene: 8.

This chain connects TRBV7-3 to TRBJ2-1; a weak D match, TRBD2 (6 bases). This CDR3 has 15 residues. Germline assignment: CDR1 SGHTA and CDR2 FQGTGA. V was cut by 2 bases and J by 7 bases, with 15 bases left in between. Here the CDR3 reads CASSLGRASVNEQFF. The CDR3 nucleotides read TGTGCCAGCAGCTTAGGTCGGGCTAGCGTGAATGAGCAGTTCTTC.

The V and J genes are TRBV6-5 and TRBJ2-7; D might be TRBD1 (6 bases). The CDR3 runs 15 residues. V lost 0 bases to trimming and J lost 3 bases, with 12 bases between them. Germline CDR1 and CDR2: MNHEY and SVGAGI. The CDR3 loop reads CASSYSRTEVYEQYF. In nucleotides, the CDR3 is TGTGCCAGCAGTTACTCCCGGACAGAGGTCTACGAGCAGTACTTC.

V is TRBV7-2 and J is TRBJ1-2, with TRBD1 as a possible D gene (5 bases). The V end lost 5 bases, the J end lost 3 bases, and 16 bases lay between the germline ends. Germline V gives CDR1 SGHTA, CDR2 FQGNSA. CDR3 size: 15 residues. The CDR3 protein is CASSQGQQGYYGYTF. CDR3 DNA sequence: TGTGCCAGCAGCCAGGGCCAGCAAGGGTACTATGGCTACACCTTC. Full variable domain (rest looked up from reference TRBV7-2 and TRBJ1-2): GAGVSQSPSNKVTEKGKDVELRCDPISGHTALYWYRQSLGQGLEFLIYFQGNSAPDKSGLPSDRFSAERTGGSVSTLTIQRTQQEDSAVYLCASSQGQQGYYGYTFGSGTRLTVV.

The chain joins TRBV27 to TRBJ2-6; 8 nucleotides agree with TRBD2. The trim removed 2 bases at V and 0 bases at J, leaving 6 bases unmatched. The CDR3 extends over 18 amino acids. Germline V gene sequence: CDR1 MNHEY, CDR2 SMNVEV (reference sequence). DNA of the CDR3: TGTGCCAGCAGTTTAAAAGCGGGAGACCTCTCTGGGGCCAACGTCCTGACTTTC. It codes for CASSLKAGDLSGANVLTF.

CDR3 residues: CASRFRGTDTQYF. The CDR3 nucleotides read TGTGCCAGCAGGTTCAGGGGTACAGATACGCAGTATTTT. The V gene is TRBV27, the J gene TRBJ2-3; tentatively, D is TRBD1 (6 bases). The CDR3 loop spans 13 amino acids. Germline-derived CDR1 and CDR2 are MNHEY and SMNVEV (reference sequence). Trimming removed 6 bases at V and 3 bases at J, with 10 bases between.

CDR3 residues: CAISESNGTGFRSWNQPQHF. CDR3 sequence (DNA): TGTGCCATCAGTGAGTCGAATGGGACAGGCTTTAGGTCGTGGAATCAGCCCCAGCATTTT. The chain uses TRBV10-3 and TRBJ1-5, with 8 bases identical to TRBD1. V was clipped by 0 bases and J by 4 bases; unmatched bases: 17. The CDR3 consists of 20 residues. CDR1 ENHRY and CDR2 SYGVKD come from the germline V gene.

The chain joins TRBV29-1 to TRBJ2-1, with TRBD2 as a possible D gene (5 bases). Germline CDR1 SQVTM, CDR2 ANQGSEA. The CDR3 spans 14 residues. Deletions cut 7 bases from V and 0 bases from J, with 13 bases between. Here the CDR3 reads CSAPRDYSYNEQFF. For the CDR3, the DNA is TGCAGCGCACCGAGGGATTACTCCTACAATGAGCAGTTCTTC.

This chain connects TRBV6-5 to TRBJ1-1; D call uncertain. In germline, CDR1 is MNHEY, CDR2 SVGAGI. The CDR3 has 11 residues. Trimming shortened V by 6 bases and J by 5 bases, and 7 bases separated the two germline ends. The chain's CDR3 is CASRSTTEAFF. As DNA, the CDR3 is TGTGCCAGCAGATCCACAACTGAAGCTTTCTTT.

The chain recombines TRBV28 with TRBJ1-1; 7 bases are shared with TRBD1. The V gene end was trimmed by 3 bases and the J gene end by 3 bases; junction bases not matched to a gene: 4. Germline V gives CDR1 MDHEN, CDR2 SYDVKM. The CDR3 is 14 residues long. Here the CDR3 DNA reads TGTGCCAGCAGTTTCCTTACAGGGGACACTGAAGCTTTCTTT. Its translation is CASSFLTGDTEAFF.

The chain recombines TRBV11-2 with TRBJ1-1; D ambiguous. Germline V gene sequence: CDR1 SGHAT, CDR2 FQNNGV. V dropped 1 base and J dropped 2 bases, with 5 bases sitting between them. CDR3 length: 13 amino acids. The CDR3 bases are TGTGCCAGCAGCTTAGCCGGTAACACTGAAGCTTTCTTT. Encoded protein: CASSLAGNTEAFF.

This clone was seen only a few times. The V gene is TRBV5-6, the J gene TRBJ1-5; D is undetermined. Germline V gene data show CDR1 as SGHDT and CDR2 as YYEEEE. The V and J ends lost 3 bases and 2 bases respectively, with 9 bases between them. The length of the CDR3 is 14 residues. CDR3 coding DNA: TGTGCCAGCAGCTCATGGGGAGGCAATCAGCCCCAGCATTTT. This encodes CASSSWGGNQPQHF.

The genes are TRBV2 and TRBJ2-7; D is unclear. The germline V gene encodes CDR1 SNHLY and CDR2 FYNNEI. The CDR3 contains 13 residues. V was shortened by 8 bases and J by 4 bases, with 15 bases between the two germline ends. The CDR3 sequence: CASDEPLSYEQYF. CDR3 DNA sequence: TGTGCCAGCGATGAGCCTCTCTCTTACGAGCAGTACTTC.

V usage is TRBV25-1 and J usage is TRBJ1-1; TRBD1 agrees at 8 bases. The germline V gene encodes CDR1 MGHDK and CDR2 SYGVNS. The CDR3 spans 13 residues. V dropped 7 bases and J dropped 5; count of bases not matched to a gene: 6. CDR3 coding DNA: TGTGCCAGCACCGCGACAGGGGTGACTGAAGCTTTCTTT. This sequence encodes CASTATGVTEAFF.

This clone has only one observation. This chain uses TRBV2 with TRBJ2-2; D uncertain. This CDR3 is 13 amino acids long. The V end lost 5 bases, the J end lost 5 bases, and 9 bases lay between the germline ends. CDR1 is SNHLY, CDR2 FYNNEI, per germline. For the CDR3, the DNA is TGTGCCAGCAGTACGGTGAAGACCGGGGAGCTGTTTTTT. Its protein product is CASSTVKTGELFF. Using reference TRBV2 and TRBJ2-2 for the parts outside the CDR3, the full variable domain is EPEVTQTPSHQVTQMGQEVILRCVPISNHLYFYWYRQILGQKVEFLVSFYNNEISEKSEIFDDQFSVERPDGSNFTLKIRSTKLEDSAMYFCASSTVKTGELFFGEGSRLTVL.

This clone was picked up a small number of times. The CDR3 loop reads CSVSFGGSNQPQHF. In DNA, the CDR3 is TGCAGCGTCTCCTTTGGGGGGAGCAATCAGCCCCAGCATTTT. J is TRBJ1-5 and V is TRBV29-1, with D tentatively TRBD1 (5 bases). Germline V gene data show CDR1 as SQVTM and CDR2 as ANQGSEA. CDR3 length: 14 residues. V lost 6 bases, J lost 1 base, and 13 bases lay in between.

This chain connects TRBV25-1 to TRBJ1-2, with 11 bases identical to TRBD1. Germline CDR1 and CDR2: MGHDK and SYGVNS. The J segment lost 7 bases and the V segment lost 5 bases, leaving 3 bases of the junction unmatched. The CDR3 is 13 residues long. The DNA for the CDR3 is TGTGCCAGCAGTTGGACAGGGGGCTTTGGCTACACCTTC. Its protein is CASSWTGGFGYTF.

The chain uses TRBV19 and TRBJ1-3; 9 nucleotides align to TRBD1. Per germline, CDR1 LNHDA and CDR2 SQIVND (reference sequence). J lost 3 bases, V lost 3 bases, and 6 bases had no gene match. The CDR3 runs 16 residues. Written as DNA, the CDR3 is TGTGCCAGTAGTATTCAGTACAGGGGGCTTGGAAACACCATATATTTT. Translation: CASSIQYRGLGNTIYF. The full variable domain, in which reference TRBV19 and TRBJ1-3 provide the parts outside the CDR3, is DGGITQSPKYLFRKEGQNVTLSCEQNLNHDAMYWYRQDPGQGLRLIYYSQIVNDFQKGDIAEGYSVSREKKESFPLTVTSAQKNPTAFYLCASSIQYRGLGNTIYFGEGSWLTVV.